This T cell receptor (beta chain) was recorded in a study of cytomegalovirus exposure and HLA in healthy donors. For this clone: Its antigen is not known.

Use of 60 Vbeta and 13 Jbeta primers characterized the PCR. Data came from immunoSEQ multiplex PCR; TCRdb stores just in-frame clones and leaves some out. This sample has 100,000 to 150,000 clones, with more than 60% found just once. Whole-study findings and limits: Despite most TCR sequences being rare, some public TCRs occurred in many donors.

The sample taken for sequencing was PBMCs. This TCR came from a woman in her forties in good health and CMV-seropositive.

The CDR3 bases are TGTGCCAGCAGCTTGGGCCCCGGGGGAGAGACCCAGTACTTC. This sequence encodes CASSLGPGGETQYF. The genes are TRBV5-4 and TRBJ2-5; D might be TRBD2 (6 bases). The CDR3 extends over 14 amino acids. The germline V gene encodes CDR1 SGHNT and CDR2 YYREEE (reference sequence). V was pared by 0 bases and J by 4 bases, with 10 bases between.